This TCR beta chain was obtained from a study of T cells in Graves' hyperthyroidism and ophthalmopathy. Study as a whole: Upon initial diagnosis and before any treatment, peripheral blood was collected.

The V gene end was trimmed by 0 bases and the J gene end by 7 bases; junction bases not matched to a gene: 9. Germline-derived CDR1 and CDR2 are SGHTA and FQGTGA. CDR3 length: 17 residues. Study-wide points: Ophthalmopathy could be told apart from stable hyperthyroidism with a 13 V-J model.

RNA transcripts provided the source from which TCR beta CDR3 regions were amplified. In the first-round RT-PCR of the TCR CDR3, the HTBI primer set was used. TCRdb passed the multiplex PCR reads through MiXCR, listing each CDR3 protein once. Found here are hundreds of thousands of distinct CDR3 sequences, 16% of them singletons; the top ten hold 3% to 4%. For this clonotype: The antigen is unknown.

Clinical symptoms, serum thyroxine, TRAb, thyroid ultrasound and orbital computed tomography established diagnosis. Extraction of PBMCs used roughly 9.3 ml of fresh peripheral blood. Material for sequencing was blood. V gene TRBV7-3 combines with J gene TRBJ2-3; the match to TRBD2 covers 11 bases. The receptor was derived from a woman between 40 and 50 years old with Graves' ophthalmopathy. This chain's CDR3 is CASSLTSMTSGTHTQYF. The DNA of the CDR3 is TGTGCCAGCAGCTTAACGTCTATGACTAGCGGGACGCATACGCAGTATTTT. The full variable domain, its missing parts supplied by reference TRBV7-3 and TRBJ2-3, is GAGVSQTPSNKVTEKGKYVELRCDPISGHTALYWYRQSLGQGPEFLIYFQGTGAADDSGLPNDRFFAVRPEGSVSTLKIQRTERGDSAVYLCASSLTSMTSGTHTQYFGPGTRLTVL.